The 21 T cell receptor beta chains presented below share a single source sample, sequenced in a study of cytomegalovirus exposure and HLA in healthy donors. 60 Vbeta and 13 Jbeta primers were used in PCR. Generated by immunoSEQ multiplex PCR, the TCRdb table keeps only in-frame clones and is missing some. The repertoire holds some 70,000 clones, with 78% as singletons. Sample: PBMCs. Source of these receptors: a man between 18 and 29 years old in good health and CMV-seropositive.

The chain recombines TRBV7-9 with TRBJ1-1, with D perhaps matching TRBD1 (5 bases). The V end lost 5 bases, the J end lost 3 bases, and 10 bases lay between the germline ends. The CDR3 extends over 13 amino acids. Germline CDR1 reads SEHNR; CDR2 reads FQNEAQ (reference sequence). The chain's CDR3 is CASSLLGDTEAFF. DNA for the CDR3: TGTGCCAGCAGCCTTTTAGGGGACACTGAAGCTTTCTTT.

The chain recombines TRBV27 with TRBJ2-7, with 10 positions matching TRBD1. The length of the CDR3 is 13 residues. Per germline, CDR1 MNHEY and CDR2 SMNVEV (reference sequence). Losses at the gene ends were 5 bases for V and 6 bases for J; bases not matched to a gene: 4. The CDR3 nucleotides are TGTGCCAGCAGTCCGTGGACAGGGGGCGAGCAGTACTTC. As protein: CASSPWTGGEQYF.

V gene TRBV28 combines with J gene TRBJ2-3, with D possibly matching TRBD2 (6 bases). CDR1 is MDHEN, CDR2 SYDVKM, per germline. This CDR3 comprises 14 residues. V dropped 4 bases and J dropped 4 bases, with 12 bases sitting between them. The CDR3: CASSSGRTADTQYF. The CDR3 coding sequence is TGTGCCAGCAGTTCGGGGAGGACCGCAGATACGCAGTATTTT.

The sample holds one count of this clone. V usage is TRBV7-9 and J usage is TRBJ1-2; D is unresolved. Trimming took off 3 bases at V and 8 bases at J, with 19 bases between the two ends. This CDR3 spans 15 amino acids. Germline V lookup: CDR1 SEHNR, CDR2 FQNEAQ (reference sequence). Here the CDR3 DNA reads TGTGCCAGCAGCTTTATGGCTAGCACCCCTTTGGGCTACACCTTC. Translation: CASSFMASTPLGYTF.

As to this clone: Distinct nucleotide sequences in the sample also encode this CDR3. V usage is TRBV30 and J usage is TRBJ1-1, with D unclear. Germline values: CDR1 GTSNPN, CDR2 SVGIG (reference sequence). This CDR3 comprises 13 residues. Trimming pared 0 bases from V and 1 base from J, leaving 6 bases between. As DNA, the CDR3 is TGTGCCTGGAGTGTACAACAGAACACTGAAGCTTTCTTT. Its translation: CAWSVQQNTEAFF.

The chain is built from TRBV5-1 and TRBJ2-7; D remains ambiguous. The germline gives CDR1 SGHRS, CDR2 YFSETQ. The ends were cut back, 4 bases at V and 6 bases at J, with 8 bases in the middle. The CDR3 has 11 residues. CDR3 sequence: CASSLTSEQYF. The CDR3 region has the DNA TGCGCCAGCAGCCTCACGAGCGAGCAGTACTTC.

This chain links TRBV29-1 with TRBJ1-2; D may be TRBD1 (6 bases). The germline gives CDR1 SQVTM, CDR2 ANQGSEA. This CDR3 comprises 13 residues. The V end lost 7 bases, the J end lost 8 bases, and 20 bases lay between the germline ends. Written as DNA, the CDR3 is TGCAGCGCCGCCGGGACATCTAAGCGGGGCTACACCTTC. This codes for CSAAGTSKRGYTF.

The chain has TRBV4-1 and TRBJ2-3; 9 bases line up with TRBD2. CDR1 MGHRA and CDR2 YSYEKL come from the germline V gene. V shed 5 bases, J shed 4 bases, and the junction held 10 bases outside the gene matches. The CDR3 extends over 16 amino acids. The CDR3 coding sequence is TGCGCCAGCAGCGAACTTCTGGGCGGGGGGGCAGATACGCAGTATTTT. The encoded protein is CASSELLGGGADTQYF.

V usage is TRBV6-1 and J usage is TRBJ1-3; tentative D call: TRBD1 (5 bases). Trimming took off 5 bases at V and 2 bases at J, with 10 bases between the two ends. This CDR3 has 14 residues. Germline CDR1 MNHNS, CDR2 SASEGT. CDR3 sequence reads: CASSLAGPGNTIYF. Written as DNA, the CDR3 is TGTGCCAGCAGTCTCGCAGGGCCTGGAAACACCATATATTTT.

This clone was detected only a few times. This chain connects TRBV19 to TRBJ1-1, with D possibly matching TRBD1 (5 bases). The CDR3 runs 14 residues. The germline V gene encodes CDR1 LNHDA and CDR2 SQIVND (reference sequence). V was clipped by 3 bases and J by 5 bases, with 13 bases between them. The CDR3 protein is CASSMDTTGTEAFF. The CDR3 DNA sequence: TGTGCCAGTAGTATGGACACTACCGGGACTGAAGCTTTCTTT.

V and J are TRBV6-5 and TRBJ1-2, with D perhaps TRBD1 (5 bases). This CDR3 spans 15 amino acids. Germline CDR1 is MNHEY and CDR2 is SVGAGI. V lost 7 bases and J 4 bases, leaving 19 bases between the germline ends. The CDR3 DNA is TGTGCCAGCACCTCCTCGGGGTCGGGGGGCTATGGCTACACCTTC. Encoded protein: CASTSSGSGGYGYTF.

The count of this clone is one. This chain links TRBV6-1 with TRBJ1-4; TRBD1 matches at 10 bases. The CDR3 has 14 residues. After removal of 5 bases from V and 4 bases from J, the junction contained 1 base not matched to a gene. CDR1 and CDR2 from the germline V gene are MNHNS and SASEGT. The CDR3 spells CASSRDRGNEKLFF. The CDR3 nucleotides read TGTGCCAGCAGTCGGGACAGGGGTAATGAAAAACTGTTTTTT.

This clone came up once. The V call is TRBV10-1, the J call TRBJ1-1, with 7 bases that match TRBD1. The V segment lost 11 bases and the J segment 2 bases; nucleotides outside the gene matches: 17. In germline, CDR1 is WNHNN, CDR2 SYGVQD (reference sequence). The CDR3 is 16 amino acids. CDR3 DNA sequence: TGCGCCCGCGGCCGGACAGGCGTTCTTTCCAACACTGAAGCTTTCTTT. This sequence encodes CARGRTGVLSNTEAFF.

The chain has TRBV10-1 and TRBJ2-2; weak D call: TRBD2 (6 bases). V dropped 8 bases and J dropped 4 bases, with 11 bases sitting between them. Germline V lookup: CDR1 WNHNN, CDR2 SYGVQD (reference sequence). This CDR3 is built from 13 residues. The CDR3 region has the DNA TGCGCCAGCCAGCGGGTACCCACCGGGGAGCTGTTTTTT. Protein sequence: CASQRVPTGELFF.

The chain links TRBV19 to TRBJ1-5; 8 nucleotides line up with TRBD1. Trimming at V came to 1 base and at J to 6 bases, leaving 2 bases not matched to a gene. Germline-derived CDR1 and CDR2 are LNHDA and SQIVND (reference sequence). The CDR3 consists of 14 residues. CDR3 sequence reads: CASSIGTGLQPQHF. CDR3 nucleotide sequence: TGTGCCAGTAGTATAGGGACAGGGCTTCAGCCCCAGCATTTT.

The chain employs TRBV7-8 and TRBJ1-2, with a tentative D call TRBD1 (6 bases). Germline values: CDR1 SGHVS, CDR2 FQNEAQ. Deletions cut 4 bases from V and 6 bases from J, with 18 bases between. The CDR3 is 15 amino acids. The DNA of the CDR3 is TGTGCCAGCAGCTCCCCCCAGGGGAGTAGCGATGGCTACACCTTC. Its translation is CASSSPQGSSDGYTF.

CDR3 in DNA: TGTGCCAGCAGCTCGGGACTCTCTGGGCAGTACTTC. As protein: CASSSGLSGQYF. The chain employs TRBV7-2 and TRBJ2-7; D may be TRBD2 (6 bases). Trimming took off 4 bases at V and 9 bases at J, with 13 bases between the two ends. The CDR3 spans 12 residues. Germline V gives CDR1 SGHTA, CDR2 FQGNSA.

The chain is built from TRBV4-2 and TRBJ1-5, with 8 bases that match TRBD1. The CDR3 runs 17 residues. V lost 1 base and J lost 1; bases outside the gene matches: 6. Looked up from germline, CDR1 is LGHNA and CDR2 is YNFKEQ. The CDR3 DNA follows: TGTGCCAGCAGCCAAGGGACAGGGCGCGCGAGCAATCAGCCCCAGCATTTT. It specifies CASSQGTGRASNQPQHF.

The rearrangement links TRBV30 to TRBJ2-7; 9 bases are shared with TRBD2. This CDR3 is built from 16 residues. J lost 4 bases, V lost 2 bases, and 12 bases had no gene match. CDR1 is GTSNPN, CDR2 SVGIG, per germline (reference sequence). Written as DNA, the CDR3 is TGTGCCTGGAGTCTCCGCCGCCTGCGGGAGGGTTACGAGCAGTACTTC. Translated, it gives CAWSLRRLREGYEQYF. Complete variable domain (other parts from reference TRBV30 and TRBJ2-7): SQTIHQWPATLVQPVGSPLSLECTVEGTSNPNLYWYRQAAGRGLQLLFYSVGIGQISSEVPQNLSASRPQDRQFILSSKKLLLSDSGFYLCAWSLRRLREGYEQYFGPGTRLTVT.

The chain combines TRBV7-8 with TRBJ2-6; 8 positions agree with TRBD1. The CDR3 spans 17 residues. The V gene end was trimmed by 6 bases and the J gene end by 4 bases; junction bases not matched to a gene: 11. Germline loops: CDR1 SGHVS, CDR2 FQNEAQ. CDR3 amino acids: CASSFQGAQAGANVLTF. The CDR3 DNA is TGTGCCAGCAGTTTCCAGGGGGCGCAGGCAGGGGCCAACGTCCTGACTTTC.

V usage is TRBV29-1 and J usage is TRBJ2-7; TRBD2 aligns across 8 bases. The junction had 6 bases not matched to a gene; V was cut back by 2 bases and J by 0 bases. Germline V CDR1 and CDR2: SQVTM, ANQGSEA. The CDR3 contains 15 residues. This chain's CDR3 is CSVELRGALSYEQYF. The CDR3 nucleotides are TGCAGCGTTGAATTGCGGGGGGCCCTCTCCTACGAGCAGTACTTC.